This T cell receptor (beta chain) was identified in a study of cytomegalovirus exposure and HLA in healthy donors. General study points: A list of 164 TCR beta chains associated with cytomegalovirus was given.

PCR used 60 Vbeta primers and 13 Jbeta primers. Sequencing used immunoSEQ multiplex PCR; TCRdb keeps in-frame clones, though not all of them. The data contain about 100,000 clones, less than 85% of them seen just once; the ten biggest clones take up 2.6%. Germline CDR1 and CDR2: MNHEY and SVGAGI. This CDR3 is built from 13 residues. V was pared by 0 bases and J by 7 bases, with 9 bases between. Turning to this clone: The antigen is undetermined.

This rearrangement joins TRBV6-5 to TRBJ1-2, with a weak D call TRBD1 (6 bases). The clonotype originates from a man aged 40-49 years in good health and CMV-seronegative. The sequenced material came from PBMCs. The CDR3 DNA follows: TGTGCCAGCAGTTACTCGGACAGAGGTGGCTACACCTTC. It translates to CASSYSDRGGYTF.